This T cell receptor (beta chain) stems from a study of blood T cell repertoires in COVID-19. Study overall: COVID-19 samples from acute and convalescent phases originated in the United States, Italy and Spain. PBMCs, B-cell-depleted T cells, or T cells provided the cDNA or gDNA that made up the material.

In the authors' methods: Reference gene primer amplification yielded estimated nucleated cell counts. The repertoire was sequenced with immunoSEQ multiplex PCR; TCRdb's copy has only in-frame clones and lacks some. From that table come the V and J calls and clone size; the DNA was used to work out D and trimming. The sample records over 20,000 clones, roughly 84% being singletons. CDR3 length: 12 residues. The V end lost 2 bases, the J end lost 4 bases, and 7 bases lay between the germline ends. Looked up from germline, CDR1 is SGHDT and CDR2 is YYEEEE. Sequencing was carried out using peripheral blood. The rearrangement joins TRBV5-6 to TRBJ2-7; D is possibly TRBD2 (6 bases). The source of this sequence is a human donor in a cohort sampled during active COVID-19. The donor label of this sample is uncertain. CDR3 DNA sequence: TGTGCCAGCAGCTTACTAGCTTACGAGCAGTACTTC. This sequence encodes CASSLLAYEQYF.